The 12 T cell receptor beta chains reported below all come from one sample, sequenced in a study of blood T cell repertoires in COVID-19. Using immunoSEQ multiplex PCR, the repertoire was profiled, and TCRdb retains in-frame clones only, with some absent. Of about 92,000 clones listed, around nine tenths are singletons. The sequenced sample consisted of peripheral blood. Receptors were obtained from a woman aged 60-75 years with COVID-19, enrolled during active disease.

The V call is TRBV27, the J call TRBJ2-1; 7 bases are shared with TRBD2. Germline assignment: CDR1 MNHEY and CDR2 SMNVEV (reference sequence). The J segment lost 5 bases and the V segment lost 6 bases, leaving 13 bases of the junction unmatched. The CDR3 covers 16 residues. CDR3 in amino acids: CASSDLTGLVNNEQFF. The DNA for the CDR3 is TGTGCCAGCAGCGACCTCACCGGACTAGTCAACAATGAGCAGTTCTTC.

The chain is built from TRBV7-2 and TRBJ2-3; the match to TRBD2 covers 12 bases. The trim removed 6 bases at V and 3 bases at J, leaving 7 bases unmatched. Germline V lookup: CDR1 SGHTA, CDR2 FQGNSA. The CDR3 extends over 16 amino acids. CDR3 in amino acids: CASRLPLAGGTDTQYF. The CDR3 nucleotides are TGTGCCAGCAGACTACCACTAGCGGGGGGAACAGATACGCAGTATTTT.

This chain links TRBV5-8 with TRBJ1-5; unclear D gene. The CDR3 runs 13 residues. The V gene's germline CDR1 is SGHTS and CDR2 YDEGEE. Trimming shortened V by 3 bases and J by 4 bases, and 8 bases separated the two germline ends. The CDR3 DNA reads as TGTGCCAGCAGCTACGAGCCTAATCAGCCCCAGCATTTT. Its translation is CASSYEPNQPQHF. Combining the CDR3 with reference TRBV5-8 and TRBJ1-5 gives the whole variable domain EAGVTQSPTHLIKTRGQQATLRCSPISGHTSVYWYQQALGLGLQFLLWYDEGEERNRGNFPPRFSGRQFPNYSSELNVNALELEDSALYLCASSYEPNQPQHFGDGTRLSIL.

The chain links TRBV7-2 to TRBJ1-5, with D perhaps matching TRBD1 (6 bases). CDR3 length: 13 amino acids. The germline V and J ends were trimmed by 8 bases and 3 bases, with 11 bases remaining between them. Germline-derived CDR1 and CDR2 are SGHTA and FQGNSA. The CDR3 DNA reads TGTGCCAGCGGATGGACAGTCAATCAGCCCCAGCATTTT. It encodes CASGWTVNQPQHF.

The rearrangement joins TRBV19 to TRBJ1-4, with 8 bases that match TRBD1. Germline CDR1 and CDR2: LNHDA and SQIVND (reference sequence). V lost 3 bases to trimming and J lost 3 bases; unmatched junction nucleotides: 3. The CDR3 covers 15 residues. CDR3 protein: CASSIPGQANEKLFF. CDR3 DNA: TGTGCCAGTAGTATTCCGGGACAGGCTAATGAAAAACTGTTTTTT.

In its sample, this clone was seen once. This chain links TRBV18 with TRBJ1-1, with 10 bases matching TRBD1. The trim removed 2 bases at V and 6 bases at J, leaving 6 bases unmatched. Germline V lookup: CDR1 KGHSH, CDR2 LQKENI. The CDR3 loop spans 15 amino acids. Written as DNA, the CDR3 is TGTGCCAGCTCACCAGGACAGGGGGGATCGGCTGAAGCTTTCTTT. The encoded protein is CASSPGQGGSAEAFF. Drawing the rest from reference TRBV18 and TRBJ1-1, the complete variable domain is NAGVMQNPRHLVRRRGQEARLRCSPMKGHSHVYWYRQLPEEGLKFMVYLQKENIIDESGMPKERFSAEFPKEGPSILRIQQVVRGDSAAYFCASSPGQGGSAEAFFGQGTRLTVV.

V is TRBV18 and J is TRBJ2-5; weak D call: TRBD1 (6 bases). The germline V and J ends were trimmed by 3 bases and 0 bases, with 8 bases remaining between them. The CDR3 loop spans 14 amino acids. Germline CDR1 reads KGHSH; CDR2 reads LQKENI. The CDR3 is CASSPTGNQETQYF. CDR3 DNA sequence: TGTGCCAGCTCACCTACAGGGAACCAAGAGACCCAGTACTTC.

In DNA form, the CDR3 reads TGTGCCAGTAGGGGACAGGTATTAAATCAGCCCCAGCATTTT. Translated, it gives CASRGQVLNQPQHF. V and J are TRBV19 and TRBJ1-5, with TRBD1 matching 8 bases. V dropped 6 bases and J dropped 4; count of bases not matched to a gene: 5. The CDR3 loop spans 14 amino acids. Germline values: CDR1 LNHDA, CDR2 SQIVND (reference sequence). Together with reference TRBV19 and TRBJ1-5, the CDR3 gives the full variable domain: DGGITQSPKYLFRKEGQNVTLSCEQNLNHDAMYWYRQDPGQGLRLIYYSQIVNDFQKGDIAEGYSVSREKKESFPLTVTSAQKNPTAFYLCASRGQVLNQPQHFGDGTRLSIL.

The CDR3 sequence: CASSTSGGKETQYF. In DNA form, the CDR3 reads TGTGCCAGCAGCACTAGCGGGGGTAAAGAGACCCAGTACTTC. The J gene is TRBJ2-5, the V gene TRBV11-2, with 11 bases identical to TRBD2. Germline CDR1 is SGHAT and CDR2 is FQNNGV. This CDR3 region has 14 residues. V shed 5 bases and J 3 bases; nucleotides not matched to a gene: 2.

The rearrangement uses TRBV30 and TRBJ1-1, with 9 bases fitting TRBD1. Germline-derived CDR1 and CDR2 are GTSNPN and SVGIG (reference sequence). V lost 3 bases, J lost 4 bases, and 6 bases stayed unmatched. There are 14 residues in the CDR3. The CDR3 sequence is CAWRGGQGATEAFF. DNA of the CDR3: TGTGCCTGGAGGGGGGGACAGGGTGCCACTGAAGCTTTCTTT.

The chain combines TRBV6-4 with TRBJ2-2; no clear D. The germline V and J ends were trimmed by 4 bases and 4 bases, with 10 bases remaining between them. There are 14 residues in the CDR3. Germline-derived CDR1 and CDR2 are MRHNA and SNTAGT. The CDR3 spells CASSANPVTGELFF. CDR3 sequence (DNA): TGTGCCAGCAGTGCCAACCCGGTCACCGGGGAGCTGTTTTTT.

V and J are TRBV6-1 and TRBJ1-5, with D unresolved. The germline gives CDR1 MNHNS, CDR2 SASEGT. Deletions cut 7 bases from V and 4 bases from J, with 11 bases between. The CDR3 consists of 13 residues. The CDR3, as DNA: TGTGCCAGCACCCCTGAGGAGAATCAGCCCCAGCATTTT. It specifies CASTPEENQPQHF.